These 29 T cell receptor beta chains were all obtained from the same sample, sequenced in a study of a mutant IDH1 vaccine in newly diagnosed glioma. Some clones are missing from TCRdb's copy, which holds only in-frame ones; the method was immunoSEQ multiplex PCR. In the table there are approximately 100,000 clones, nearly 90% of which are singletons. Time point of the sample: week 47, end of study. Vaccine doses each comprised 300 ug of mutant IDH1 20-mer peptide, with topical imiquimod. These TCRs' antigens remain unknown. Sequenced material: PBMCs, taken from a glioma patient whose treatment included an IDH1 peptide vaccine. The receptor set was obtained from a woman aged 45-65 years with glioma.

V and J are TRBV9 and TRBJ1-6, with 7 bases that match TRBD1. The germline V gene encodes CDR1 SGDLS and CDR2 YYNGEE. This CDR3 region has 15 residues. Unmatched junction bases numbered 8, after V lost 4 bases and J lost 7 bases. As DNA, the CDR3 is TGTGCCAGCAGCTCATCCCAGGGGGTGAATTCACCCCTCCACTTT. This codes for CASSSSQGVNSPLHF. The entire variable domain, with the rest obtained from reference TRBV9 and TRBJ1-6, is as follows: DSGVTQTPKHLITATGQRVTLRCSPRSGDLSVYWYQQSLDQGLQFLIQYYNGEERAKGNILERFSAQQFPDLHSELNLSSLELGDSALYFCASSSSQGVNSPLHFGNGTRLTVT.

J is TRBJ2-1 and V is TRBV10-1; 11 nucleotides match TRBD2. This CDR3 has 19 amino acids. J was trimmed by 0 bases and V by 2 bases; bases with no gene match: 9. Per the germline V gene, CDR1 is WNHNN and CDR2 is SYGVQD (reference sequence). Here the CDR3 DNA reads TGCGCCAGCAGTGAGGGGGGTAGCGGGAGGGTCCGCTCCTACAATGAGCAGTTCTTC. Translated, it gives CASSEGGSGRVRSYNEQFF.

About this clone: Other DNA variants within this sample encode the same CDR3. This chain connects TRBV5-6 to TRBJ1-1; D is unresolved. CDR1 and CDR2 from the germline V gene are SGHDT and YYEEEE. V gave up 2 bases and J gave up 5 bases, with 10 bases separating them. This CDR3 is 13 amino acids long. The CDR3 protein is CASSLGRDTEAFF. Written as DNA, the CDR3 is TGTGCCAGCAGCTTAGGTCGGGATACTGAAGCTTTCTTT.

The V gene is TRBV7-6, the J gene TRBJ1-5; tentatively, D is TRBD1 (6 bases). The CDR3 is made up of 14 amino acids. The V and J ends lost 4 bases and 4 bases respectively, with 11 bases between them. Germline V gives CDR1 SGHVS, CDR2 FNYEAQ. The chain's CDR3 is CASSSGHRNQPQHF. The CDR3 DNA reads TGTGCCAGCAGCTCGGGACACAGGAATCAGCCCCAGCATTTT. The variable domain in full, completed from reference TRBV7-6 and TRBJ1-5, reads GAGVSQSPRYKVTKRGQDVALRCDPISGHVSLYWYRQALGQGPEFLTYFNYEAQQDKSGLPNDRFSAERPEGSISTLTIQRTEQRDSAMYRCASSSGHRNQPQHFGDGTRLSIL.

The count of this clone is one. The V and J genes are TRBV14 and TRBJ1-2; a weak D match, TRBD1 (6 bases). Per germline, CDR1 SGHDN and CDR2 FVKESK. The V end lost 2 bases, the J end lost 1 base, and 11 bases lay between the germline ends. There are 15 residues in the CDR3. CDR3 loop: CASSQYREFNYGYTF. The CDR3 DNA reads as TGTGCCAGCAGCCAATACAGGGAATTTAACTATGGCTACACCTTC.

The chain employs TRBV28 and TRBJ1-2; D is uncertain. CDR3 size: 16 residues. CDR1 MDHEN and CDR2 SYDVKM come from the germline V gene. V was clipped by 3 bases and J by 3 bases, with 17 bases between them. The CDR3 loop is CASSLEGSLQYYGYTF. As DNA, the CDR3 is TGTGCCAGCAGTTTGGAAGGCAGCCTACAATACTATGGCTACACCTTC.

This chain joins TRBV6-5 and TRBJ2-5; a possible D gene is TRBD2 (5 bases). Germline lookup yields CDR1 MNHEY and CDR2 SVGAGI. Trimming shortened V by 4 bases and J by 5 bases, and 14 bases separated the two germline ends. The CDR3 runs to 14 residues. In DNA form, the CDR3 reads TGTGCCAGCAGTTGGACTCCTACCAGGGAGACCCAGTACTTC. This sequence encodes CASSWTPTRETQYF.

The rearrangement uses TRBV2 and TRBJ2-7, with 8 bases matching TRBD1. The CDR3 runs to 14 residues. The germline gives CDR1 SNHLY, CDR2 FYNNEI. Trimming took 7 bases from V and 7 from J; bases not matched to a gene: 12. The CDR3 reads CASTEGDRMREQYF. The CDR3, as DNA: TGTGCCAGCACGGAAGGGGACAGGATGCGGGAGCAGTACTTC. The whole variable domain, remainder taken from reference TRBV2 and TRBJ2-7, is EPEVTQTPSHQVTQMGQEVILRCVPISNHLYFYWYRQILGQKVEFLVSFYNNEISEKSEIFDDQFSVERPDGSNFTLKIRSTKLEDSAMYFCASTEGDRMREQYFGPGTRLTVT.

V and J are TRBV5-1 and TRBJ2-2, with D unresolved. The V gene lost 1 base and the J gene lost 7 bases, with 5 bases spanning the gap. This CDR3 comprises 12 residues. Germline V CDR1 and CDR2: SGHRS, YFSETQ. CDR3 in DNA: TGCGCCAGCAGCTTGTCTGGCGGGGAGCTGTTTTTT. It translates to CASSLSGGELFF. The entire variable domain, with the rest obtained from reference TRBV5-1 and TRBJ2-2, is as follows: KAGVTQTPRYLIKTRGQQVTLSCSPISGHRSVSWYQQTPGQGLQFLFEYFSETQRNKGNFPGRFSGRQFSNSRSEMNVSTLELGDSALYLCASSLSGGELFFGEGSRLTVL.

The chain carries TRBV2 and TRBJ2-7; TRBD1 aligns across 9 bases. The CDR3 spans 14 residues. V shed 6 bases, J shed 3 bases, and the junction held 6 bases outside the gene matches. Germline V gene lookup returns CDR1 SNHLY and CDR2 FYNNEI. CDR3 amino acids: CASSATGGDYEQYF. The CDR3 DNA follows: TGTGCCAGCAGCGCGACAGGGGGTGACTACGAGCAGTACTTC.

The chain is built from TRBV5-1 and TRBJ2-5, with 7 bases fitting TRBD1. Germline loops: CDR1 SGHRS, CDR2 YFSETQ. This CDR3 is built from 14 residues. Trimming took 0 bases from V and 5 from J; bases not matched to a gene: 4. The CDR3 region is CASSLGQGLETQYF. CDR3 nucleotides: TGCGCCAGCAGCTTGGGACAGGGTTTGGAGACCCAGTACTTC.

The rearrangement links TRBV9 to TRBJ2-1; no clear D. CDR3 length: 13 residues. In germline, CDR1 is SGDLS, CDR2 YYNGEE. V was trimmed by 0 bases and J by 7 bases, leaving 8 bases between them. CDR3 residues: CASSVGTANEQFF. In DNA, the CDR3 is TGTGCCAGCAGCGTAGGCACAGCTAATGAGCAGTTCTTC.

CDR3 residues: CASSPALNSYNEQFF. As DNA, the CDR3 is TGCGCCAGCAGTCCAGCGTTAAACTCCTACAATGAGCAGTTCTTC. The chain uses TRBV5-1 and TRBJ2-1; D gene ambiguous. The V gene's germline CDR1 is SGHRS and CDR2 YFSETQ. This CDR3 has 15 amino acids. The germline V and J ends were trimmed by 5 bases and 0 bases, with 12 bases remaining between them.

This clone was seen a few times. The rearrangement joins TRBV27 to TRBJ1-1; no clear D. The V and J ends lost 6 bases and 2 bases respectively, with 10 bases between them. This CDR3 contains 13 residues. CDR1 is MNHEY and CDR2 is SMNVEV in the germline V gene (reference sequence). The CDR3 nucleotides read TGTGCCAGCAGGCCGGGAGGCAACACTGAAGCTTTCTTT. The encoded protein is CASRPGGNTEAFF.

This chain uses TRBV28 with TRBJ1-6; 7 bases are a match to TRBD1. V was clipped by 5 bases and J by 9 bases; unmatched bases: 13. Germline lookup yields CDR1 MDHEN and CDR2 SYDVKM. The CDR3 has 16 residues. The CDR3 protein is CASSPHRAGGRSPLHF. The CDR3 DNA follows: TGTGCCAGCAGTCCCCATCGGGCAGGGGGTCGTTCACCCCTCCACTTT. Combining the CDR3 with reference TRBV28 and TRBJ1-6 gives the whole variable domain DVKVTQSSRYLVKRTGEKVFLECVQDMDHENMFWYRQDPGLGLRLIYFSYDVKMKEKGDIPEGYSVSREKKERFSLILESASTNQTSMYLCASSPHRAGGRSPLHFGNGTRLTVT.

The rearrangement links TRBV5-6 to TRBJ1-4, with D perhaps TRBD1 (5 bases). Germline assignment: CDR1 SGHDT and CDR2 YYEEEE. This CDR3 has 14 amino acids. Trimming shortened V by 4 bases and J by 5 bases, and 12 bases separated the two germline ends. The CDR3 spells CASSDGTANEKLFF. CDR3 DNA sequence: TGTGCCAGCAGCGACGGGACCGCGAATGAAAAACTGTTTTTT.

J is TRBJ2-5 and V is TRBV21-1; TRBD2 reflects the table's D call only, with no check against the DNA. TRBV21-1 is a listed pseudogene. The CDR3 covers 14 residues. The CDR3 DNA reads TGTGCCAGCACCAGGGCCCCGGGGGAAGAGACCCAGTACTTC. Its protein is CASTRAPGEETQYF.

This rearrangement joins TRBV5-1 to TRBJ2-5; the D gene is possibly TRBD2 (7 bases). Germline CDR1 reads SGHRS; CDR2 reads YFSETQ. V lost 1 base, J lost 4 bases, and 8 bases lay in between. This CDR3 contains 13 residues. As DNA, the CDR3 is TGCGCCAGCAGCTTGAGGGGGGGAGAGACCCAGTACTTC. Residues: CASSLRGGETQYF.

The chain carries TRBV19 and TRBJ1-1, with 7 bases aligning to TRBD1. J gave up 1 base and V 5 bases, and 10 bases lay outside the gene matches. The CDR3 has 16 residues. CDR1 and CDR2 (germline): LNHDA, SQIVND (reference sequence). CDR3 in DNA: TGTGCCAGTAGTCTCCGACAGGGCGGGGAGAACACTGAAGCTTTCTTT. Protein sequence: CASSLRQGGENTEAFF.

The chain recombines TRBV5-6 with TRBJ1-1, with D perhaps matching TRBD1 (5 bases). V lost 4 bases, J lost 6 bases, and 16 bases lay in between. The CDR3 has 14 amino acids. Germline CDR1 is SGHDT and CDR2 is YYEEEE. The DNA of the CDR3 is TGTGCCAGCAGCCGGAGGGACGCTAACCCTGAAGCTTTCTTT. Translated: CASSRRDANPEAFF.

V and J are TRBV4-1 and TRBJ2-1, with TRBD2 matching over 8 bases. CDR1 MGHRA and CDR2 YSYEKL come from the germline V gene. Trimming cost V 4 bases and J 4 bases; bases outside gene matches: 3. This CDR3 has 14 residues. CDR3 region: CASSPSGGYNEQFF. The CDR3 DNA is TGCGCCAGCAGCCCTTCGGGGGGGTACAATGAGCAGTTCTTC.

This chain links TRBV6-5 with TRBJ2-1; TRBD2 matches at 12 bases. Germline values: CDR1 MNHEY, CDR2 SVGAGI. V shed 5 bases, J shed 7 bases, and the junction held 3 bases outside the gene matches. The CDR3 covers 14 residues. The CDR3 DNA reads as TGTGCCAGCAGTGACGGGACTAGCGGGAATGAGCAGTTCTTC. Translating it yields CASSDGTSGNEQFF.

Only one count was recorded for this clone. Different DNA sequences within this sample yield the same CDR3. This chain joins TRBV11-2 and TRBJ2-3; no firm D call. The germline gives CDR1 SGHAT, CDR2 FQNNGV. The CDR3 is made up of 12 amino acids. V shed 4 bases and J shed 0 bases, with 2 bases lying between them. The CDR3 reads CASSSSTDTQYF. In DNA form, the CDR3 reads TGTGCCAGCAGCTCCAGCACAGATACGCAGTATTTT.

This clone came up a few times. V gene TRBV10-3 combines with J gene TRBJ2-3, with 8 bases lining up with TRBD1. The germline V gene encodes CDR1 ENHRY and CDR2 SYGVKD. CDR3 length equals 19 residues. V gave up 7 bases and J gave up 0 bases; unmatched junction bases: 18. DNA for the CDR3: TGTGCCATCACCGCAAGGGTAGGACAGGGAGAAGGGAGCACAGATACGCAGTATTTT. Its translation: CAITARVGQGEGSTDTQYF.

This clone was seen a single time. The chain links TRBV7-9 to TRBJ1-6; possibly TRBD1 for D (6 bases). Trimming removed 5 bases from V and 0 bases from J, with 20 bases in between. There are 19 residues in the CDR3. Germline V gene lookup returns CDR1 SEHNR and CDR2 FQNEAQ (reference sequence). CDR3 amino acids: CASSGNTGLFSSYNSPLHF. The DNA of the CDR3 is TGTGCCAGCAGCGGAAACACAGGGCTCTTTAGCTCCTATAATTCACCCCTCCACTTT.

This chain connects TRBV11-2 to TRBJ2-1; TRBD2 aligns across 9 bases. The CDR3 extends over 15 amino acids. Germline trimming cut 3 bases from V and 5 bases from J; bases unmatched to any gene: 5. In germline, CDR1 is SGHAT, CDR2 FQNNGV. In DNA, the CDR3 is TGTGCCAGCAGCTTCGCGGGAGGGCCAAACAATGAGCAGTTCTTC. Residues: CASSFAGGPNNEQFF.

The rearrangement joins TRBV28 to TRBJ2-7; 10 positions agree with TRBD2. V trimming: 7 bases; J trimming: 4 bases; junction bases outside the gene matches: 13. CDR1 is MDHEN and CDR2 is SYDVKM in the germline V gene. CDR3 length: 16 amino acids. DNA for the CDR3: TGTGCCAGCACTACCCTACGGGCTAGCGGGAGATACGAGCAGTACTTC. Translated, it gives CASTTLRASGRYEQYF.

The J gene is TRBJ2-7, the V gene TRBV29-1; D not certain. V was trimmed by 4 bases and J by 6 bases, leaving 10 bases between them. In germline, CDR1 is SQVTM, CDR2 ANQGSEA. The CDR3 contains 11 residues. CDR3 bases: TGCAGCGTTGGCAGCACGCCCGAGCAGTACTTC. Translated: CSVGSTPEQYF.

This chain uses TRBV18 with TRBJ2-2; the D is unclear. Trimming took 3 bases from V and 4 from J, leaving 12 bases between them. This CDR3 has 15 residues. Germline V gives CDR1 KGHSH, CDR2 LQKENI. Written as DNA, the CDR3 is TGTGCCAGCTCACCGCCTCCCGATAGCACCGGGGAGCTGTTTTTT. Residues: CASSPPPDSTGELFF.